This record looks at one T cell receptor beta chain sequence and its context. Its cognate antigen is unknown. The CDR3 runs to 16 residues. V was shortened by 4 bases and J by 2 bases, with 13 bases between the two germline ends. CDR1 and CDR2 (germline): SGDLS, YYNGEE. The data were taken from a study of cytomegalovirus exposure and HLA in healthy donors. Study context: Among around 400 genotyped donors, 80% to 90% fell in the Caucasian-associated ancestry cluster. General study results and limits: In the analysis, some V segments, TRBV6-2 and TRBV6-3 included, were excluded as indistinguishable.

Primers included in the PCR were 60 Vbeta and 13 Jbeta primers. Using immunoSEQ multiplex PCR, the repertoire was profiled, and TCRdb retains in-frame clones only, with some absent. The table lists about 46,000 clones, with approximately 1% in the top ten. Donors had nominal health at sampling but likely had unrecorded immune exposures. The TCR was taken from a woman aged 40 to 49 in good health and CMV-seronegative. The rearrangement uses TRBV9 and TRBJ2-6; D is undetermined. Sequencing was performed on PBMCs. The chain's CDR3 is CASSPRGDPGANVLTF. The CDR3 bases are TGTGCCAGCAGCCCCCGAGGCGATCCTGGGGCCAACGTCCTGACTTTC.